A selection of T cell receptor beta chains follows, all from one sample in a study of cytomegalovirus exposure and HLA in healthy donors. Generated by immunoSEQ multiplex PCR, the TCRdb table keeps only in-frame clones and is missing some. The profile shows approximately 79,000 clones, 78% of them singletons. Source material: PBMCs. These TCRs come from a male donor in good health and CMV-seropositive. Both conserved end residues are part of each CDR3. D genes are given only for firm matches. Clone size appears in some rows only: once, few, many, or a class for an expanded clone.

abundance,d_gene,v_gene,j_gene,CDR3aa,CDR3nt
-,TRBD1,TRBV4-2,TRBJ2-7,CASSQGQGWYEQYF,TGTGCCAGCAGCCAAGGACAGGGGTGGTACGAGCAGTACTTC
once,TRBD2,TRBV11-1,TRBJ2-7,CASSSGGGAGYEQYF,TGTGCCAGCAGCTCCGGCGGGGGAGCCGGCTACGAGCAGTACTTC
-,-,TRBV29-1,TRBJ1-1,CSALTQGVAFF,TGCAGCGCCCTGACCCAGGGCGTGGCTTTCTTT
-,-,TRBV18,TRBJ1-2,CASSPAPGTEYGYTF,TGTGCCAGCTCACCGGCCCCCGGGACTGAATATGGCTACACCTTC
-,-,TRBV7-9,TRBJ2-1,CASSPRPYNEQFF,TGTGCCAGCAGCCCGCGGCCTTACAATGAGCAGTTCTTC
-,TRBD2,TRBV4-1,TRBJ2-7,CASSQALAGTYEQYF,TGCGCCAGCAGCCAAGCCTTAGCGGGAACCTACGAGCAGTACTTC
-,TRBD1,TRBV6-1,TRBJ1-6,CASSPRDRDSPLHF,TGTGCCAGCAGCCCCCGGGACAGGGATTCACCCCTCCACTTT
-,-,TRBV7-2,TRBJ1-3,CASSRPGSGNTIYF,TGTGCCAGCAGCCGCCCGGGTTCTGGAAACACCATATATTTT
-,TRBD1,TRBV27,TRBJ1-2,CASSPPSTGVEGYTF,TGTGCCAGCAGTCCGCCCTCGACAGGGGTCGAGGGCTACACCTTC
-,-,TRBV28,TRBJ1-2,CASTSGALNYGYTF,TGTGCCAGCACGTCCGGTGCATTAAACTATGGCTACACCTTC
-,-,TRBV7-9,TRBJ2-7,CASSLVAAERSEQYF,TGTGCCAGCAGCTTAGTCGCCGCTGAGAGGAGCGAGCAGTACTTC
-,-,TRBV7-3,TRBJ2-5,CASSQSGFQETQYF,TGTGCCAGCAGCCAAAGCGGGTTCCAAGAGACCCAGTACTTC
-,TRBD1,TRBV5-4,TRBJ1-1,CASSPGGRNTEAFF,TGTGCCAGCAGCCCAGGGGGCAGGAACACTGAAGCTTTCTTT
-,TRBD1,TRBV5-1,TRBJ2-3,CASSWGQGGTDTQYF,TGCGCCAGCAGCTGGGGACAGGGTGGCACAGATACGCAGTATTTT
-,TRBD1,TRBV4-1,TRBJ1-2,CASSQLTRGPRYGYTF,TGCGCCAGCAGCCAATTAACGAGGGGGCCACGTTATGGCTACACCTTC
-,-,TRBV5-4,TRBJ2-7,CASSLRGAYEQYF,TGTGCCAGCAGCCTCAGGGGAGCCTACGAGCAGTACTTC
-,-,TRBV19,TRBJ2-7,CASSAAKNRSSYEQYF,TGTGCCAGTAGTGCCGCAAAAAACAGGAGCTCCTACGAGCAGTACTTC
once,-,TRBV27,TRBJ2-3,CASSEQGWADTQYF,TGTGCCAGCAGTGAACAGGGTTGGGCAGATACGCAGTATTTT
-,TRBD1,TRBV4-1,TRBJ1-2,CASSQAGTGREYGYTF,TGCGCCAGCAGCCAAGCGGGGACAGGGAGGGAGTATGGCTACACCTTC
-,TRBD2,TRBV19,TRBJ2-3,CASNTGTRGTDTQYF,TGTGCCAGTAACACCGGGACTAGAGGCACAGATACGCAGTATTTT
once,-,TRBV19,TRBJ2-7,CASSITRKREQYF,TGTGCCAGTAGTATAACACGTAAGCGCGAGCAGTACTTC
-,-,TRBV5-3,TRBJ2-2,CARSRRAENTGELFF,TGTGCCAGAAGCCGGCGAGCGGAGAACACCGGGGAGCTGTTTTTT
-,-,TRBV6-6,TRBJ1-2,CASSGAVNYGYTF,TGTGCCAGCAGTGGGGCTGTAAACTATGGCTACACCTTC
-,TRBD1,TRBV19,TRBJ2-7,CASSIVKQGSYEQYF,TGTGCCAGTAGTATAGTGAAACAGGGGTCGTACGAGCAGTACTTC